What follows are 20 T cell receptor beta chains derived from one specimen sequenced in a study of blood T cells in healthy people across ages. The second PCR ran about 7 to 12 cycles with a sample-barcoded 5' primer and J-beta primers. A single record per CDR3 protein comes from TCRdb applying MiXCR to the 5' RACE reads. The sample carries around 1,700,000 distinct CDR3 sequences, over 25% recorded once. The sequenced material came from blood. The receptors derive from a woman in her 30s in good health.

Comments on this clonotype: The germline gene is not matched at one end of the junction; a read error may be the cause. V and J are TRBV5-1 and TRBJ1-2; 7 bases map to TRBD1. The CDR3 is 13 residues long. CDR1 is SGHRS, CDR2 YFSETQ, per germline. The CDR3 protein is CAGSPGTDYGYTF. As DNA, the CDR3 is TGCGCCGGCAGTCCCGGGACAGACTATGGCTACACCTTC.

The chain couples TRBV6-1 to TRBJ2-1, with D perhaps TRBD1 (6 bases). The CDR3 contains 14 residues. With 2 bases removed from V and 15 bases from J, the gap between germline ends came to 20 bases. CDR1 and CDR2 from the germline V gene are MNHNS and SASEGT. For the CDR3, the DNA is TGTGCCAGCAGTGAATCGAAGTCTTGGGGGCTGCGGTTCTTC. Protein product: CASSESKSWGLRFF.

This clonotype appeared once. A much larger clone lies one base from this, so it may be a read error. CDR3 region: CTSSQVQGIRNEQFF. The CDR3 bases are TGCACCAGCAGCCAAGTCCAGGGGATTCGAAATGAGCAGTTCTTC. The chain carries TRBV4-1 and TRBJ2-1; TRBD1 is a possible D gene (6 bases). The CDR3 is 15 residues long. Germline values: CDR1 MGHRA, CDR2 YSYEKL.

V and J are TRBV5-5 and TRBJ1-1; D is uncertain. The ends were cut back, 4 bases at V and 13 bases at J, with 14 bases in the middle. The CDR3 contains 11 residues. The V gene's germline CDR1 is SGHKS and CDR2 YYEKEE (reference sequence). Here the CDR3 DNA reads TGTGCCAGCAGCCAGAATCTGCGGGTTTTCTTT. Protein product: CASSQNLRVFF.

This clonotype was found a few times. The chain links TRBV27 to TRBJ2-1, with D uncertain. Per germline, CDR1 MNHEY and CDR2 SMNVEV (reference sequence). The V end was cut by 7 bases, the J end by 0 bases, with 13 bases between. The CDR3 has 15 residues. CDR3 in amino acids: CASTIGPSSYNEQFF. CDR3 sequence (DNA): TGTGCCAGCACCATAGGTCCAAGCTCCTACAATGAGCAGTTCTTC.

The chain uses TRBV29-1 and TRBJ2-7; D is tentatively TRBD1 or TRBD2 (6 bases each). The CDR3 consists of 12 residues. The germline V gene has CDR1 SQVTM and CDR2 ANQGSEA. Trimming cost V 7 bases and J 7 bases, with 17 bases left between them. CDR3: CSGGTFGDEQYF. DNA for the CDR3: TGCAGCGGCGGGACATTTGGGGATGAGCAGTACTTC.

CDR3 amino acids: CSAVGNVQYEQYF. The CDR3 DNA reads as TGCAGTGCTGTCGGAAATGTCCAGTACGAGCAGTACTTC. This chain joins TRBV20-1 and TRBJ2-7; D not certain. Germline CDR1 is DFQATT and CDR2 is SNEGSKA (reference sequence). Trimming took off 5 bases at V and 4 bases at J, with 15 bases between the two ends. There are 13 residues in the CDR3.

This clonotype was counted only a few times. The gene calls are TRBV9 and TRBJ2-5; 7 bases are a match to TRBD2. Looked up from germline, CDR1 is SGDLS and CDR2 is YYNGEE. The CDR3 runs to 14 residues. The ends lost 0 bases at V and 5 bases at J; junction bases unmatched: 4. CDR3 residues: CASSVAWEGETQYF. DNA for the CDR3: TGTGCCAGCAGCGTAGCTTGGGAGGGGGAGACCCAGTACTTC.

This sequence joins TRBV12-3 or TRBV12-4 and TRBJ2-1, with D perhaps TRBD1 (6 bases). This CDR3 spans 14 amino acids. V was clipped by 5 bases and J by 7 bases, with 15 bases between them. In DNA, the CDR3 is TGTGCCAGCAGTCCGCGAGACAGGACAAATGAGCAGTTCTTC. Its translation: CASSPRDRTNEQFF.

This clonotype was counted many times. The rearrangement links TRBV9 to TRBJ2-5, with D possibly TRBD1 on 6 matching bases. V dropped 4 bases and J dropped 5 bases, with 18 bases sitting between them. Germline CDR1 SGDLS, CDR2 YYNGEE. The CDR3 spans 15 residues. The DNA of the CDR3 is TGTGCCAGCAGCCCCGATCAGGGGACCTACGAGACCCAGTACTTC. Residues: CASSPDQGTYETQYF.

As for this clonotype: A junction end diverges from the germline sequence, so it may reflect a read error. The rearrangement uses TRBV19 and TRBJ2-5, with 9 positions matching TRBD1. Per the germline V gene, CDR1 is LNHDA and CDR2 is SQIVND (reference sequence). This CDR3 has 16 amino acids. The CDR3 DNA is TGTGCCAGTAGTATTCCCCCCGGACAGGGGTCGGAGACCCGGTACTTC. This codes for CASSIPPGQGSETRYF.

The rearrangement uses TRBV15 and TRBJ2-7; D tentatively fits TRBD1 or TRBD2 (6 bases each). The J call may not be correct, given that the DNA end is closer to TRBJ2-4. Germline V gene data show CDR1 as LNHNV and CDR2 as YYDKDF (reference sequence). This CDR3 has 15 amino acids. Written as DNA, the CDR3 is TGTGCCACCAGCAGAGATAGGGGGGTGAACAACATTCAGTACTTC. Amino acids: CATSRDRGVNNIQYF.

The DNA for the CDR3 is TGCAGTGCTTTCATAAGGGCAGGGAATGAGCAGTTCTTC. Protein: CSAFIRAGNEQFF. The chain is built from TRBV20-1 and TRBJ2-1; tentatively, D is TRBD1 (5 bases). From germline, CDR1 is DFQATT and CDR2 SNEGSKA (reference sequence). V was trimmed by 5 bases and J by 7 bases, leaving 15 bases between them. This CDR3 region has 13 residues.

This clonotype was picked up many times. This chain links TRBV6-1 with TRBJ2-7, with a weak D call TRBD1 (5 bases). V lost 6 bases, J lost 2 bases, and 11 bases lay in between. CDR1 is MNHNS, CDR2 SASEGT, per germline. This CDR3 spans 13 amino acids. CDR3 amino acids: CASRQELPYEQYF. The CDR3 DNA sequence: TGTGCCAGCAGACAGGAACTACCCTACGAGCAGTACTTC.

This clonotype was found a few times. The chain couples TRBV6-5 to TRBJ2-3; D not certain. CDR1 is MNHEY and CDR2 is SVGAGI in the germline V gene. The CDR3 totals 13 residues. V gave up 4 bases and J gave up 6 bases, with 11 bases separating them. The DNA of the CDR3 is TGTGCCAGCAGTTCCGACCCACAGGATACGCAGTATTTT. Its translation is CASSSDPQDTQYF.

CDR3 DNA: TGTGCCAGCAGTTACTCGATGCTAGTTAGTTACAATGAGCAGTTCTTC. This codes for CASSYSMLVSYNEQFF. The gene calls are TRBV6-5 and TRBJ2-1; D gene ambiguous. Germline assignment: CDR1 MNHEY and CDR2 SVGAGI. V gave up 0 bases and J gave up 4 bases, with 13 bases separating them. This CDR3 has 16 residues.

This chain joins TRBV3-1 and TRBJ2-3, with 7 bases fitting TRBD2. Germline assignment: CDR1 LGHDT and CDR2 YNNKEL (reference sequence). Trimming took 4 bases from V and 5 from J; bases not matched to a gene: 9. This CDR3 region has 15 residues. DNA of the CDR3: TGTGCCAGCAGCCCTGGACTAGGGCGGGGAGATACGCAGTATTTT. Its protein product is CASSPGLGRGDTQYF.

This clonotype was counted a few times. The V and J genes are TRBV7-2 and TRBJ2-3, with D possibly being TRBD1 (5 bases). From germline, CDR1 is SGHTA and CDR2 FQGNSA. V lost 5 bases and J 4 bases, leaving 10 bases between the germline ends. The CDR3 has 13 residues. CDR3 bases: TGTGCCAGCAGCACACAGGCGGCAGATACGCAGTATTTT. Its protein is CASSTQAADTQYF.

V usage is TRBV5-1 and J usage is TRBJ2-3, with a weak D call TRBD1 (6 bases). The CDR3 length is 17 residues. V lost 0 bases and J lost 1, with 15 bases in between. The V gene's germline CDR1 is SGHRS and CDR2 YFSETQ. The DNA for the CDR3 is TGCGCCAGCAGCTTGGAGGACAGCCAGGAAGGCACAGATACGCAGTATTTT. Amino acids: CASSLEDSQEGTDTQYF.

This clonotype has a handful of counts. The chain recombines TRBV28 with TRBJ2-5; tentatively, D is TRBD1 (5 bases). V lost 5 bases, J lost 0 bases, and 22 bases lay in between. The germline gives CDR1 MDHEN, CDR2 SYDVKM. The CDR3 totals 18 residues. The CDR3: CASSKFPDINSYQETQYF. The DNA for the CDR3 is TGTGCCAGCAGTAAGTTCCCGGACATAAACAGCTACCAAGAGACCCAGTACTTC.